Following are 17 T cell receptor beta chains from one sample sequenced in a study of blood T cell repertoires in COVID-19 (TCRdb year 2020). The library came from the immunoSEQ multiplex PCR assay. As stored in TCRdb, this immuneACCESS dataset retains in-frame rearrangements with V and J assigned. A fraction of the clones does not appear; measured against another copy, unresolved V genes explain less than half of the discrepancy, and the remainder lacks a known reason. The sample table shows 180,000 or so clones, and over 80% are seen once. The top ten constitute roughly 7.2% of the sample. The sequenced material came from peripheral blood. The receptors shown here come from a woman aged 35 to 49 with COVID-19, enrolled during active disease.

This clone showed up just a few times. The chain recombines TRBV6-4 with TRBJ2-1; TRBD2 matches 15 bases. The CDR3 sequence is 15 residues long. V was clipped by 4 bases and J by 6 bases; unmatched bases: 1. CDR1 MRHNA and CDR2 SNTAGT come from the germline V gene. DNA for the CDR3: TGTGCCAGCAGTGGGACTAGCGGGGGGGCCAATGAGCAGTTCTTC. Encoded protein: CASSGTSGGANEQFF.

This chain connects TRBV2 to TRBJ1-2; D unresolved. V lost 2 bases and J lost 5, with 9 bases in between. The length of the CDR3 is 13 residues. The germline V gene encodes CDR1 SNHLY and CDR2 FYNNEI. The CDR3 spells CASSEQSLYGYTF. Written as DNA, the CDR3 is TGTGCCAGCAGTGAACAGTCCCTTTATGGCTACACCTTC.

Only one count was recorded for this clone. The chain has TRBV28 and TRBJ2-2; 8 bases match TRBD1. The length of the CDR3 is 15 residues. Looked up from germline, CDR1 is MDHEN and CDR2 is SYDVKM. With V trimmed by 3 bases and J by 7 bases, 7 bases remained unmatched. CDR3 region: CASSFRTGIGGELFF. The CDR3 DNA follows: TGTGCCAGCAGTTTTCGGACAGGGATTGGCGGGGAGCTGTTTTTT.

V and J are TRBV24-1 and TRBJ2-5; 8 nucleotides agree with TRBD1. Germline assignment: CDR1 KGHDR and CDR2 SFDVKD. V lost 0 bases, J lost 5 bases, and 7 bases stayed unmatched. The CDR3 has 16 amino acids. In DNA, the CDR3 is TGTGCCACCAGTGATTTGGGACAGGGTGCAGGGGAGACCCAGTACTTC. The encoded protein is CATSDLGQGAGETQYF.

This CDR3 reads CSVEDRLRDYGYTF. The CDR3, as DNA: TGCAGCGTTGAAGATCGCTTGCGGGACTATGGCTACACCTTC. The rearrangement uses TRBV29-1 and TRBJ1-2; the D is unclear. The length of the CDR3 is 14 residues. The V and J ends lost 0 bases and 3 bases respectively, with 11 bases between them. The germline V gene encodes CDR1 SQVTM and CDR2 ANQGSEA.

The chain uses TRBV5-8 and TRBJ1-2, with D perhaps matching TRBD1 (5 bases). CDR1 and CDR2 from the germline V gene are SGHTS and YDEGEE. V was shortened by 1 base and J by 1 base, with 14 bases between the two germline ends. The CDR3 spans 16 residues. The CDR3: CASSLSRNRFNYGYTF. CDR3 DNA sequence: TGTGCCAGCAGCTTGTCCCGAAACAGGTTTAACTATGGCTACACCTTC.

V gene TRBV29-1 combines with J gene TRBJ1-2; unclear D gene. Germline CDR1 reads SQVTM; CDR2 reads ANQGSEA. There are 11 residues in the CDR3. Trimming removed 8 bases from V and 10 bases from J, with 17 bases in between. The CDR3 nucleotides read TGCAGCTCAAACGTAGCCGATGCCTACACCTTC. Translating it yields CSSNVADAYTF. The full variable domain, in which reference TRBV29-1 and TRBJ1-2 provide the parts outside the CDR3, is SAVISQKPSRDICQRGTSLTIQCQVDSQVTMMFWYRQQPGQSLTLIATANQGSEATYESGFVIDKFPISRPNLTFSTLTVSNMSPEDSSIYLCSSNVADAYTFGSGTRLTVV.

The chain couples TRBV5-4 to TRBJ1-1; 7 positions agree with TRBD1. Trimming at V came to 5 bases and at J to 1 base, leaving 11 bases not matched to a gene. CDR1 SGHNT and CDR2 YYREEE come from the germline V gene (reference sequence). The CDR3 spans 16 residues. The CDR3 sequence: CASRKDRALGNTEAFF. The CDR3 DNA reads TGTGCCAGCAGAAAAGACAGGGCATTGGGGAACACTGAAGCTTTCTTT.

The CDR3 bases are TGTGCCAGTAGTATAGATCCCCAGGGGCGGTATGGCTACACCTTC. Encoded protein: CASSIDPQGRYGYTF. V gene TRBV19 combines with J gene TRBJ1-2, with a tentative D call TRBD1 (6 bases). The length of the CDR3 is 15 residues. V gave up 0 bases and J gave up 5 bases, with 13 bases separating them. Germline CDR1 and CDR2: LNHDA and SQIVND (reference sequence).

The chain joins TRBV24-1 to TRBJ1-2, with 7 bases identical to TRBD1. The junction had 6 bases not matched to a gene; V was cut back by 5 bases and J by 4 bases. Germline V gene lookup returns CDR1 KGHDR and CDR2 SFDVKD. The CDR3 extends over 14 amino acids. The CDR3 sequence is CATSAPGQIYGYTF. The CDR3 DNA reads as TGTGCCACCAGTGCTCCGGGACAGATCTATGGCTACACCTTC.

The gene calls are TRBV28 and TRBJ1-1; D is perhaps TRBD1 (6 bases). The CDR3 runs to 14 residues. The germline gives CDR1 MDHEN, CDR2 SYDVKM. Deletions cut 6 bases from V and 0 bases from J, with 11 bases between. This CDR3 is CASRQQGMNTEAFF. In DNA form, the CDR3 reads TGTGCCAGCAGGCAACAGGGTATGAACACTGAAGCTTTCTTT.

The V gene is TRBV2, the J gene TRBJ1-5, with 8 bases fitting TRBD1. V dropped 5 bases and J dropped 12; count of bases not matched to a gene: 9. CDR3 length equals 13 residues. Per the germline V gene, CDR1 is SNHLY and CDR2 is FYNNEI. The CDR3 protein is CASSTNGQGLQHF. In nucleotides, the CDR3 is TGTGCCAGCAGTACTAACGGACAGGGCCTCCAGCATTTT.

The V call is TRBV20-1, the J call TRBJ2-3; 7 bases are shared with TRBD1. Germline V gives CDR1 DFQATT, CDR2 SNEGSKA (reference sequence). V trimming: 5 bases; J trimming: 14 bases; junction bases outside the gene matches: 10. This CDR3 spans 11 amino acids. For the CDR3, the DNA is TGCAGTGCTGGAAAGGACAGGTTTGTGTATTTT. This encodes CSAGKDRFVYF.

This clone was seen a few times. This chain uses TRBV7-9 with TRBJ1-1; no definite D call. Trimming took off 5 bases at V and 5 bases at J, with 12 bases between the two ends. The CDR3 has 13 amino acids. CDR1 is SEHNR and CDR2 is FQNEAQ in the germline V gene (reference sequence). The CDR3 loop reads CASSVGGGTEAFF. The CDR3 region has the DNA TGTGCCAGCAGCGTCGGCGGCGGGACTGAAGCTTTCTTT. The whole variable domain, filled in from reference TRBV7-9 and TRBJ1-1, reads DTGVSQNPRHKITKRGQNVTFRCDPISEHNRLYWYRQTLGQGPEFLTYFQNEAQLEKSRLLSDRFSAERPKGSFSTLEIQRTEQGDSAMYLCASSVGGGTEAFFGQGTRLTVV.

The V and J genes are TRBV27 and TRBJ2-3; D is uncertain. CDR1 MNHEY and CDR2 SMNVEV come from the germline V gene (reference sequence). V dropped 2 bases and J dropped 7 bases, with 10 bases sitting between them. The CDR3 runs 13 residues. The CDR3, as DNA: TGTGCCAGCAGTTTAAGTCGTGCGCATACGCAGTATTTT. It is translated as CASSLSRAHTQYF.

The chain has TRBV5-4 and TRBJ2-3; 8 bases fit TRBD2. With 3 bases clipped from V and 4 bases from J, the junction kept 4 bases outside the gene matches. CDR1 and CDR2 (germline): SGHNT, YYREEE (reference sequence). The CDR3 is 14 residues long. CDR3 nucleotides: TGTGCCAGCAGCTCTGCGGGGGGAGCAGATACGCAGTATTTT. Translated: CASSSAGGADTQYF.

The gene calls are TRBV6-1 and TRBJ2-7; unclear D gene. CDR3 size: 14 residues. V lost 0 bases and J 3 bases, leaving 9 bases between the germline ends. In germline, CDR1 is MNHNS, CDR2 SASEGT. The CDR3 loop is CASSEARSSYEQYF. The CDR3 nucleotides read TGTGCCAGCAGTGAAGCGCGGTCTAGCTACGAGCAGTACTTC.